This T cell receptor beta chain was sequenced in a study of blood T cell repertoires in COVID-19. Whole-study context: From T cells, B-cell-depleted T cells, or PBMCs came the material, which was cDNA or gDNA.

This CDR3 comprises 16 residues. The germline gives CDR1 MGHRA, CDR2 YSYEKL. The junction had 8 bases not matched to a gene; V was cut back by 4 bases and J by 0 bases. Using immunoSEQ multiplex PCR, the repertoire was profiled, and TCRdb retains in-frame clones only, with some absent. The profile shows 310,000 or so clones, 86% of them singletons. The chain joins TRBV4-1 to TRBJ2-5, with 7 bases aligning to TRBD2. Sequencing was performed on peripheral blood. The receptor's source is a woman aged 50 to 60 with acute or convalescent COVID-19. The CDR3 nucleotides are TGCGCCAGCAGCCTATCATGGGGGGGGAACCAAGAGACCCAGTACTTC. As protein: CASSLSWGGNQETQYF.